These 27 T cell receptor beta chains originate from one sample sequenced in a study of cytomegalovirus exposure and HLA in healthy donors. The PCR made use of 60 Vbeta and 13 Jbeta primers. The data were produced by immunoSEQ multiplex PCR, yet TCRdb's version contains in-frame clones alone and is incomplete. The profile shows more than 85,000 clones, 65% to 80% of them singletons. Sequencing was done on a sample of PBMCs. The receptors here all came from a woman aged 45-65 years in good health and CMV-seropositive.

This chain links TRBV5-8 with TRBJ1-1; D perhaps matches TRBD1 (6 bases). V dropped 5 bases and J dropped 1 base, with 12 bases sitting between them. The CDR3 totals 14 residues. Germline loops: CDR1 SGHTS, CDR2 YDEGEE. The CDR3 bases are TGTGCCAGCAGACTGGGGGCAAAGAACACTGAAGCTTTCTTT. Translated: CASRLGAKNTEAFF. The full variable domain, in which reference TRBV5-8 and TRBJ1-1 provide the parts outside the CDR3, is EAGVTQSPTHLIKTRGQQATLRCSPISGHTSVYWYQQALGLGLQFLLWYDEGEERNRGNFPPRFSGRQFPNYSSELNVNALELEDSALYLCASRLGAKNTEAFFGQGTRLTVV.

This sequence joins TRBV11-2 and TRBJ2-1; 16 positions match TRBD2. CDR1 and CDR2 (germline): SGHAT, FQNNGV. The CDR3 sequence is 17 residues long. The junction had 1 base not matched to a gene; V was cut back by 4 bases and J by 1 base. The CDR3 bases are TGTGCCAGCAGCTCGGGACTAGCGGGAGGGTCCTACAATGAGCAGTTCTTC. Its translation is CASSSGLAGGSYNEQFF.

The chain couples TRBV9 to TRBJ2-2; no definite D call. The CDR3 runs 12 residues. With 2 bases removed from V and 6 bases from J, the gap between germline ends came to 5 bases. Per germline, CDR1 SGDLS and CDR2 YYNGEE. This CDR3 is CASSVVAGELFF. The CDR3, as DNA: TGTGCCAGCAGCGTCGTAGCCGGGGAGCTGTTTTTT. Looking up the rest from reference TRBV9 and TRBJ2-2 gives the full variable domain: DSGVTQTPKHLITATGQRVTLRCSPRSGDLSVYWYQQSLDQGLQFLIQYYNGEERAKGNILERFSAQQFPDLHSELNLSSLELGDSALYFCASSVVAGELFFGEGSRLTVL.

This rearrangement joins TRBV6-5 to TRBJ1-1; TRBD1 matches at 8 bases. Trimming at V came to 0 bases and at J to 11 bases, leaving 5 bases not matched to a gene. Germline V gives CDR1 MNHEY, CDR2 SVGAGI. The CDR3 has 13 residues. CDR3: CASSYSTGAVAFF. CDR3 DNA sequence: TGTGCCAGCAGTTACTCGACAGGGGCGGTGGCTTTCTTT.

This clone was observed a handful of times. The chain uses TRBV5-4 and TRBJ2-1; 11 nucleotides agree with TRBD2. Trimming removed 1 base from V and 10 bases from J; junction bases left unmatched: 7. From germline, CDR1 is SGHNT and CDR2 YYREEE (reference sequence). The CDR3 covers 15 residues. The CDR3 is CASSLILAGAPEQFF. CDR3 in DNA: TGTGCCAGCAGCTTGATACTAGCGGGAGCCCCCGAGCAGTTCTTC.

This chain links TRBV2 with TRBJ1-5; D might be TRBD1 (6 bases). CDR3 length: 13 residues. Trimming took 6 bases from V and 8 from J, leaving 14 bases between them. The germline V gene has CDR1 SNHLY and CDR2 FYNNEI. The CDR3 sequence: CASRGQGSEPQHF. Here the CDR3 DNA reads TGTGCCAGCAGGGGCCAGGGGTCGGAGCCCCAGCATTTT.

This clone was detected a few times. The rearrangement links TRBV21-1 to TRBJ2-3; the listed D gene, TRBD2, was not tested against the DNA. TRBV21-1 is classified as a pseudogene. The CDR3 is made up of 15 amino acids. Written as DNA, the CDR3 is TGTGCCAGCAGGGGAGGGCTGTGCCACACAGATACGCAGTATTTT. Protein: CASRGGLCHTDTQYF.

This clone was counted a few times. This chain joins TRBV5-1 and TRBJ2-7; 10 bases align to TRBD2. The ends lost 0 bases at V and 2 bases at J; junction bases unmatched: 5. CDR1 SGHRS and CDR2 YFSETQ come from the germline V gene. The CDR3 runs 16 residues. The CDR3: CASSLGWTSGPYEQYF. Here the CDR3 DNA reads TGCGCCAGCAGCTTGGGATGGACTAGCGGACCCTACGAGCAGTACTTC.

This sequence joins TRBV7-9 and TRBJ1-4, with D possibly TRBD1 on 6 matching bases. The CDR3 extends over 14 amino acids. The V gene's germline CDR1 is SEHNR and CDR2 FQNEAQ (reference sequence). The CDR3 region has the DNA TGTTCCACCCTTGGACAGCTAACTAATGAAAAACTGTTTTTT. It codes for CSTLGQLTNEKLFF. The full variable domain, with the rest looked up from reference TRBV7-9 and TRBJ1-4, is DTGVSQNPRHKITKRGQNVTFRCDPISEHNRLYWYRQTLGQGPEFLTYFQNEAQLEKSRLLSDRFSAERPKGSFSTLEIQRTEQGDSAMYLCSTLGQLTNEKLFFGSGTQLSVL.

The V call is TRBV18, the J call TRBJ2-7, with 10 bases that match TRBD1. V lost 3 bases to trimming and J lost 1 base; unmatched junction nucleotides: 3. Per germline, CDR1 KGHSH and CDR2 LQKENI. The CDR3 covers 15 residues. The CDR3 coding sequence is TGTGCCAGCTCACCCAGGACAGGGGGGTCCTACGAGCAGTACTTC. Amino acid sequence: CASSPRTGGSYEQYF. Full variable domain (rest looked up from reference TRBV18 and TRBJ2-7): NAGVMQNPRHLVRRRGQEARLRCSPMKGHSHVYWYRQLPEEGLKFMVYLQKENIIDESGMPKERFSAEFPKEGPSILRIQQVVRGDSAAYFCASSPRTGGSYEQYFGPGTRLTVT.

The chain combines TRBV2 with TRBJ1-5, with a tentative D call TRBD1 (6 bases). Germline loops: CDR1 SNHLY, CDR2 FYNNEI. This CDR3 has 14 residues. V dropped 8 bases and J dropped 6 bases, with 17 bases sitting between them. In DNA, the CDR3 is TGTGCCAGCCGTGGAGGGGGGGGCGGTCAGCCCCAGCATTTT. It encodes CASRGGGGGQPQHF. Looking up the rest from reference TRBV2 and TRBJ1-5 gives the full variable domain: EPEVTQTPSHQVTQMGQEVILRCVPISNHLYFYWYRQILGQKVEFLVSFYNNEISEKSEIFDDQFSVERPDGSNFTLKIRSTKLEDSAMYFCASRGGGGGQPQHFGDGTRLSIL.

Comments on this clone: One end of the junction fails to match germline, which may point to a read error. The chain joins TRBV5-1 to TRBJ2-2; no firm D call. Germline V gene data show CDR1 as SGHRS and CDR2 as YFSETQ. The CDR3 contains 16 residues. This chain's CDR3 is CASILDRVENTGELFF. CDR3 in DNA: TGCGCCAGCATCTTGGACCGGGTGGAAAACACCGGGGAGCTGTTTTTT.

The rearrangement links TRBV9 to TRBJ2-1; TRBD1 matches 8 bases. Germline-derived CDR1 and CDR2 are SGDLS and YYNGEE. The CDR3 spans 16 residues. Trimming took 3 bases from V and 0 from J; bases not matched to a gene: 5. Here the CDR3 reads CASSGDRSSSYNEQFF. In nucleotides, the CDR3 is TGTGCCAGCAGCGGGGACAGGTCGAGCTCCTACAATGAGCAGTTCTTC. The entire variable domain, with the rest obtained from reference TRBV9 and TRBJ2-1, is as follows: DSGVTQTPKHLITATGQRVTLRCSPRSGDLSVYWYQQSLDQGLQFLIQYYNGEERAKGNILERFSAQQFPDLHSELNLSSLELGDSALYFCASSGDRSSSYNEQFFGPGTRLTVL.

CDR3 nucleotides: TGTGCCAGCAGCGTAATGAGTAGCGGGAGAAACGAGCAGTACTTC. The encoded protein is CASSVMSSGRNEQYF. This sequence joins TRBV9 and TRBJ2-7; TRBD2 aligns across 9 bases. V was clipped by 1 base and J by 5 bases; unmatched bases: 7. From germline, CDR1 is SGDLS and CDR2 YYNGEE. The CDR3 totals 15 residues. The full variable domain, with the rest looked up from reference TRBV9 and TRBJ2-7, is DSGVTQTPKHLITATGQRVTLRCSPRSGDLSVYWYQQSLDQGLQFLIQYYNGEERAKGNILERFSAQQFPDLHSELNLSSLELGDSALYFCASSVMSSGRNEQYFGPGTRLTVT.

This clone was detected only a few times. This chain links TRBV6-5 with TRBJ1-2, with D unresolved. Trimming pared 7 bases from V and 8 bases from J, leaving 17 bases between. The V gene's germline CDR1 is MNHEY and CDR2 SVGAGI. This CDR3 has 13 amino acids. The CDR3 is CASTWGIAGGYTF. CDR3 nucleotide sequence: TGTGCCAGCACCTGGGGAATAGCGGGCGGCTACACCTTC.

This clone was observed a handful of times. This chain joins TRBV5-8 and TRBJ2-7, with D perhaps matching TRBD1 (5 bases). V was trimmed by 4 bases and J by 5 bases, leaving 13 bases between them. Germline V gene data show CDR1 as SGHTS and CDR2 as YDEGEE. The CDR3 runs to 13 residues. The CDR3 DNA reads TGTGCCAGCAGCCCACCCCTGGGGCACGAGCAGTACTTC. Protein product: CASSPPLGHEQYF.

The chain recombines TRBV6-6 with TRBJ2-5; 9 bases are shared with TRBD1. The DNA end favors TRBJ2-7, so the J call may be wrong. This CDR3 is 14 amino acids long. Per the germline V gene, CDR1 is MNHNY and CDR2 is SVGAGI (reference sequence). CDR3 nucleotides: TGTGCCAGCAGGTTGGGACAGGGACCCTACGAGCAGTACTTC. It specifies CASRLGQGPYEQYF.

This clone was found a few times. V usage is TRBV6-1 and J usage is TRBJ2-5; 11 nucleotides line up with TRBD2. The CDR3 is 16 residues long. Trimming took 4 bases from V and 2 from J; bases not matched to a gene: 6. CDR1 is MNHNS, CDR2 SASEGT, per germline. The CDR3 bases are TGTGCCAGCAGTGCCCAACTAGCGGGGGCACAAGAGACCCAGTACTTC. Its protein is CASSAQLAGAQETQYF.

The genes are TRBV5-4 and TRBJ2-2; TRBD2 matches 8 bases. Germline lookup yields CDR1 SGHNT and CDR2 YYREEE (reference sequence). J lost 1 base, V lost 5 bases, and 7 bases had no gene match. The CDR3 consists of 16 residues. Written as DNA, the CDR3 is TGTGCCAGCAGGAATGACACTAGCGGGAACACCGGGGAGCTGTTTTTT. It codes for CASRNDTSGNTGELFF.

The CDR3 nucleotides are TGTGCCAGCAGTCCGCGGGAGTTCATTATCGATGAGCAGTTCTTC. Amino acid sequence: CASSPREFIIDEQFF. V gene TRBV27 combines with J gene TRBJ2-1; 7 positions agree with TRBD2. The V segment lost 5 bases and the J segment 8 bases; nucleotides outside the gene matches: 12. CDR3 length: 15 amino acids. CDR1 is MNHEY and CDR2 is SMNVEV in the germline V gene (reference sequence).

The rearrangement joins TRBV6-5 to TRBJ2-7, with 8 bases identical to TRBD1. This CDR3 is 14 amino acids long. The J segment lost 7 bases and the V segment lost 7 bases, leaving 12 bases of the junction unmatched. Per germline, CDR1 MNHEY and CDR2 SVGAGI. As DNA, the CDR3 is TGTGCCAGCAATGCTGGACAGGGAGTTGGGGAGCAGTACTTC. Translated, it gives CASNAGQGVGEQYF.

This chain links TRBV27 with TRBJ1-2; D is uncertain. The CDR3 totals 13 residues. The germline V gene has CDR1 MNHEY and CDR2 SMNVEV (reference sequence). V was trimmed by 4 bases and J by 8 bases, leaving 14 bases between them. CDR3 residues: CASSSGSGRGYTF. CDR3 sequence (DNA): TGTGCCAGCAGTTCCGGATCTGGGAGGGGCTACACCTTC.

CDR3: CASSRSGTDHTEAFF. The DNA of the CDR3 is TGCGCCAGCAGCCGCTCCGGAACAGACCACACTGAAGCTTTCTTT. V gene TRBV4-1 combines with J gene TRBJ1-1; D uncertain. Germline assignment: CDR1 MGHRA and CDR2 YSYEKL. This CDR3 spans 15 amino acids. V dropped 4 bases and J dropped 3 bases, with 15 bases sitting between them.

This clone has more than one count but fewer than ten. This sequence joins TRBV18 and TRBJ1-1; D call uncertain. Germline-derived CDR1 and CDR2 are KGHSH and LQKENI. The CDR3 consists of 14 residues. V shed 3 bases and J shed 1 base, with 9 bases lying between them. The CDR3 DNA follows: TGTGCCAGCTCACCCGCGCCTGCGAACACTGAAGCTTTCTTT. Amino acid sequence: CASSPAPANTEAFF.

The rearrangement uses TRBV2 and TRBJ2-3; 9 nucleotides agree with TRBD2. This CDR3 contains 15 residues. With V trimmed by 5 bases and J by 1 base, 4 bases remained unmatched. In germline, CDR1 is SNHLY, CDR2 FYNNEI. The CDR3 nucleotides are TGTGCCAGCAGTCAATTAGCGGGGGGCACAGATACGCAGTATTTT. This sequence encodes CASSQLAGGTDTQYF.

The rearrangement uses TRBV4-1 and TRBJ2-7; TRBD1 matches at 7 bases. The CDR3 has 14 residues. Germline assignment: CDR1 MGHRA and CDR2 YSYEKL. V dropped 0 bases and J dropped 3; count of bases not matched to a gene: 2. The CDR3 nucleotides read TGCGCCAGCAGCCAAGACAGGGGGTACTACGAGCAGTACTTC. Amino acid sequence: CASSQDRGYYEQYF.

Here the CDR3 DNA reads TGTGCCTCACAGGACAGTTGGCTGGAAAACGAGCAGTACTTC. Its translation is CASQDSWLENEQYF. The rearrangement uses TRBV5-4 and TRBJ2-5, with D possibly being TRBD1 (6 bases). The J call may be faulty, since TRBJ2-7 better matches the DNA end. The germline V gene has CDR1 SGHNT and CDR2 YYREEE (reference sequence). This CDR3 region has 14 residues.